The rows below give T cell receptor beta chains drawn from one sample of a study of PD-1 blockade in mismatch repair-deficient tumors. TCRdb's table, derived via immunoSEQ multiplex PCR, lists solely in-frame clones and lacks some. The sample shows 11,000 to 15,000 clones, about 79% of them seen only once. Sequenced here: PBMCs, sampled around 15 weeks after starting pembrolizumab. Source of these receptors: an adult with mismatch repair-deficient cancer. Both conserved end residues are part of each CDR3. The order of the fields is D gene, J gene, V gene, clone size, CDR3 protein, CDR3 DNA. A D gene is named only where the DNA matches it firmly. Rows may omit the clone size; those that give it use once, few, many or a size class.

d_call: TRBD1
j_call: TRBJ1-2
v_call: TRBV23-1
clone_size: .
cdr3_aa: CASSPSEGRGLGGYTF
cdr3_nt: TGCGCCAGCAGCCCCAGCGAGGGCAGGGGGCTCGGTGGCTACACCTTC

d_call: .
j_call: TRBJ2-1
v_call: TRBV5-4
clone_size: .
cdr3_aa: CASSLGGSSYNEQFF
cdr3_nt: TGTGCCAGCAGCTTGGGAGGGAGCTCCTACAATGAGCAGTTCTTC

d_call: TRBD2
j_call: TRBJ2-7
v_call: TRBV4-1
clone_size: .
cdr3_aa: CASRSRLAVSYEQYF
cdr3_nt: TGCGCCAGCAGGAGTCGGCTAGCGGTATCCTACGAGCAGTACTTC

d_call: TRBD1
j_call: TRBJ1-5
v_call: TRBV27
clone_size: .
cdr3_aa: CASSYGQGYNQPQHF
cdr3_nt: TGTGCCAGCAGTTACGGACAGGGGTACAATCAGCCCCAGCATTTT

d_call: .
j_call: TRBJ1-5
v_call: TRBV6-5
clone_size: few
cdr3_aa: CASTDRGGPGQPQHF
cdr3_nt: TGTGCCAGCACCGACCGGGGGGGCCCAGGGCAGCCCCAGCATTTT

d_call: .
j_call: TRBJ1-1
v_call: TRBV28
clone_size: .
cdr3_aa: CASSQMNTEAFF
cdr3_nt: TGTGCCAGCAGCCAAATGAACACTGAAGCTTTCTTT

d_call: .
j_call: TRBJ1-1
v_call: TRBV15
clone_size: .
cdr3_aa: CATSRTVNTEAFF
cdr3_nt: TGTGCCACCAGCAGAACAGTGAACACTGAAGCTTTCTTT

d_call: .
j_call: TRBJ1-5
v_call: TRBV6-6
clone_size: .
cdr3_aa: CASSYSIGGNQPQHF
cdr3_nt: TGTGCCAGCAGTTACTCGATAGGGGGCAATCAGCCCCAGCATTTT

d_call: .
j_call: TRBJ2-1
v_call: TRBV30
clone_size: .
cdr3_aa: CAWSVRGVDEQFF
cdr3_nt: TGTGCCTGGAGTGTACGGGGAGTCGATGAGCAGTTCTTC

d_call: .
j_call: TRBJ2-1
v_call: TRBV5-1
clone_size: .
cdr3_aa: CASSLNYQLRSSYNEQFF
cdr3_nt: TGCGCCAGCAGCTTAAACTACCAATTGAGGAGCTCCTACAATGAGCAGTTCTTC

d_call: .
j_call: TRBJ1-1
v_call: TRBV5-1
clone_size: .
cdr3_aa: CASSLASNTEAFF
cdr3_nt: TGCGCCAGCAGCTTGGCCTCTAACACTGAAGCTTTCTTT

d_call: .
j_call: TRBJ2-7
v_call: TRBV11-3
clone_size: .
cdr3_aa: CASSIIRGDEQYF
cdr3_nt: TGTGCCAGCAGCATCATCAGGGGTGACGAGCAGTACTTC

d_call: TRBD1
j_call: TRBJ2-3
v_call: TRBV6-1
clone_size: .
cdr3_aa: CASSERAGGIIPDTQYF
cdr3_nt: TGTGCCAGCAGTGAACGGGCAGGGGGCATCATCCCAGATACGCAGTATTTT

d_call: TRBD2
j_call: TRBJ2-1
v_call: TRBV29-1
clone_size: .
cdr3_aa: CSVVGLADALNEQFF
cdr3_nt: TGCAGCGTAGTTGGACTAGCGGACGCCTTAAATGAGCAGTTCTTC